Shown below are 9 T cell receptor beta chains from a single sample sequenced in a study of tumor-infiltrating lymphocytes in oesophageal squamous cell carcinoma. TCRdb redid the calling of the PCR reads with MiXCR, one entry per CDR3 protein. The sample contains 15,000 to 20,000 distinct CDR3 sequences, about 53% of which appear only once. Source material: esophageal tumor tissue. These receptors came from a male donor with esophageal squamous cell carcinoma.

The chain employs TRBV11-3 and TRBJ2-7, with D uncertain. Judging by the DNA end, TRBJ2-1 fits better; the J call may be wrong. Germline CDR1 and CDR2: SGHNT and YENEEA. This CDR3 is 13 amino acids long. The CDR3, as DNA: TGTGCCAGCAGCGCCGGCTCCTACAATGAGCAGTTCTTC. Amino acid sequence: CASSAGSYNEQFF.

As regards this clonotype: The CDR3 end shows no conserved phenylalanine or tryptophan, and so a read error is likely. Because the CDR3's place on the DNA is in doubt, the DNA is left out and the CDR3 is given as listed by TCRdb. The rearrangement links TRBV12-3 or TRBV12-4 to TRBJ2-6; the table's TRBD1 call for D was not verified on the DNA. The CDR3 contains 16 residues when both ends are counted. The CDR3 spells CASSLGQNAYEQYFGA.

Details on this clonotype: No conserved phenylalanine or tryptophan is present at the end of the CDR3, so a read error is the likely explanation. It is unclear where the CDR3 begins or ends on the DNA, so no DNA is shown, and the CDR3 is as TCRdb lists it. This chain's CDR3 is CASSSIGETQYFGS. The chain recombines TRBV7-3 with TRBJ2-5; the table assigns TRBD2, which was not confirmed against the DNA. The CDR3 extends over 14 residues, inclusive of both ends. From germline, CDR1 is SGHTA and CDR2 FQGTGA.

Ten or more counts support this clonotype. DNA of the CDR3: TGTGCCAGCTCGACAGGGAGCTCCTACAATGAGCAGTTCTTC. Translation gives CASSTGSSYNEQFF. The chain recombines TRBV6-1 with TRBJ2-1, with TRBD1 identical over 7 bases. Per the germline V gene, CDR1 is MNHNS and CDR2 is SASEGT. With 8 bases clipped from V and 0 bases from J, the junction kept 4 bases outside the gene matches. This CDR3 spans 14 amino acids.

This clonotype came up a few times. This chain links TRBV7-2 with TRBJ2-5; 8 nucleotides align to TRBD2. CDR3 size: 16 residues. Germline CDR1 reads SGHTA; CDR2 reads FQGNSA. Trimming took 0 bases from V and 2 from J; bases not matched to a gene: 5. The CDR3 DNA is TGTGCCAGCAGCTTAGCGAGCGGGAGATTGCAAGAGACCCAGTACTTC. This translates into CASSLASGRLQETQYF.

The V and J genes are TRBV7-6 and TRBJ2-3; 7 nucleotides agree with TRBD1. Trimming removed 5 bases from V and 1 base from J; junction bases left unmatched: 3. Germline V gives CDR1 SGHVS, CDR2 FNYEAQ. The CDR3 length is 14 residues. The DNA of the CDR3 is TGTGCCAGCAGCCAGGGACAGCGCACAGATACGCAGTATTTT. This gives the protein CASSQGQRTDTQYF.

Notes on this clonotype: It may be a read error: a sequence one base away is much more abundant. CDR3 sequence reads: CDSTEVGARVNQPQHF. In DNA form, the CDR3 reads TGTGACAGCACTGAGGTGGGGGCGAGGGTCAATCAGCCCCAGCATTTT. This chain uses TRBV28 with TRBJ1-5; D might be TRBD1 (6 bases). The CDR3 has 16 amino acids. CDR1 and CDR2 (germline): MDHEN, SYDVKM.

The chain links TRBV20-1 to TRBJ1-1; D is ambiguous. V was clipped by 3 bases and J by 0 bases, with 8 bases between them. This CDR3 has 13 residues. Looked up from germline, CDR1 is DFQATT and CDR2 is SNEGSKA (reference sequence). The CDR3 reads CSASGPLNTEAFF. The CDR3 DNA is TGCAGTGCTAGTGGACCGCTGAACACTGAAGCTTTCTTT.

This clonotype was detected only a few times. One end of the junction does not line up with germline, which may come from a read error. The CDR3 loop reads CASSKAGSPLHF. The CDR3 DNA sequence: TGTGCCAGCAGCAAGGCAGGTTCACCCCTCCACTTC. This chain connects TRBV6-5 to TRBJ2-7; D ambiguous. Germline CDR1 reads MNHEY; CDR2 reads SVGAGI. This CDR3 spans 12 amino acids.